The 10 T cell receptor beta chains in this list originate from one sample, sequenced in a study of T-cell memory formation after mild COVID-19. MiXCR, applied by TCRdb to the 5' RACE reads, yields one record per CDR3 protein. The repertoire has fewer than 90,000 distinct CDR3 sequences, 14% of them found once; the top ten carry about a third. Material for sequencing was PBMCs or a T cell subset sorted from them (not recorded which). These receptors were taken from an adult woman who had mild COVID-19 (a few samples of this study predate the infection). Cell type and time point are not known.

The rearrangement joins TRBV20-1 to TRBJ2-3, with 10 bases lining up with TRBD2. Germline assignment: CDR1 DFQATT and CDR2 SNEGSKA (reference sequence). J lost 1 base, V lost 2 bases, and 6 bases had no gene match. There are 16 residues in the CDR3. CDR3 DNA: TGCAGTGCTAGATCTCCCCTAGCGGGGGGCACAGATACGCAGTATTTT. Amino acids: CSARSPLAGGTDTQYF.

The chain recombines TRBV7-2 with TRBJ2-5; 10 bases match TRBD1. This CDR3 has 16 residues. The V gene's germline CDR1 is SGHTA and CDR2 FQGNSA. V gave up 1 base and J gave up 4 bases; unmatched junction bases: 6. CDR3 sequence (DNA): TGTGCCAGCAGCTTAGTGGGACAGGGGCGCAGAGAGACCCAGTACTTC. Amino acid sequence: CASSLVGQGRRETQYF.

This clonotype has just a few counts. The chain is built from TRBV9 and TRBJ1-2; 7 bases are a match to TRBD1. Germline trimming cut 3 bases from V and 2 bases from J; bases unmatched to any gene: 7. The CDR3 sequence is 15 residues long. The germline V gene encodes CDR1 SGDLS and CDR2 YYNGEE. The CDR3 loop is CASSETGTENYGYTF. In DNA form, the CDR3 reads TGTGCCAGCAGCGAAACCGGGACAGAGAACTATGGCTACACCTTC.

This clonotype has only a few counts. V gene TRBV11-2 combines with J gene TRBJ2-7, with D perhaps TRBD2 (6 bases). From germline, CDR1 is SGHAT and CDR2 FQNNGV. The CDR3 is made up of 16 amino acids. Trimming pared 4 bases from V and 0 bases from J, leaving 16 bases between. CDR3 DNA sequence: TGTGCCAGCAGCTCATCTCTCTACGGGAGCTCCTACGAGCAGTACTTC. Protein product: CASSSSLYGSSYEQYF.

At least ten counts were recorded for this clonotype. The chain joins TRBV9 to TRBJ2-3; TRBD1 matches 7 bases. This CDR3 has 15 amino acids. The V segment lost 4 bases and the J segment 6 bases; nucleotides outside the gene matches: 11. Germline values: CDR1 SGDLS, CDR2 YYNGEE. The CDR3 loop is CASSTGQATRDTQYF. CDR3 coding DNA: TGTGCCAGCAGCACAGGACAGGCAACCAGGGATACGCAGTATTTT.

This clonotype was counted only a few times. The chain is built from TRBV5-1 and TRBJ1-1, with 10 bases aligning to TRBD1. This CDR3 region has 16 residues. V gave up 3 bases and J gave up 1 base; unmatched junction bases: 6. Germline values: CDR1 SGHRS, CDR2 YFSETQ. CDR3 DNA: TGCGCCAGCAGCTCGAGACAGGGGGCCTGGAACACTGAAGCTTTCTTT. Its translation: CASSSRQGAWNTEAFF. Full variable domain (rest looked up from reference TRBV5-1 and TRBJ1-1): KAGVTQTPRYLIKTRGQQVTLSCSPISGHRSVSWYQQTPGQGLQFLFEYFSETQRNKGNFPGRFSGRQFSNSRSEMNVSTLELGDSALYLCASSSRQGAWNTEAFFGQGTRLTVV.

The chain links TRBV7-9 to TRBJ2-1; TRBD2 matches at 10 bases. J was trimmed by 7 bases and V by 7 bases; bases with no gene match: 25. Germline lookup yields CDR1 SEHNR and CDR2 FQNEAQ (reference sequence). The CDR3 contains 20 residues. CDR3 amino acids: CASTLDGELAGRRTWNEQFF. CDR3 nucleotide sequence: TGTGCCAGCACCCTAGATGGGGAACTAGCGGGACGGAGGACGTGGAATGAGCAGTTCTTC. The whole variable domain, remainder taken from reference TRBV7-9 and TRBJ2-1, is DTGVSQNPRHKITKRGQNVTFRCDPISEHNRLYWYRQTLGQGPEFLTYFQNEAQLEKSRLLSDRFSAERPKGSFSTLEIQRTEQGDSAMYLCASTLDGELAGRRTWNEQFFGPGTRLTVL.

J is TRBJ2-7 and V is TRBV7-9; D uncertain. Trimming removed 4 bases from V and 2 bases from J, with 15 bases in between. The CDR3 runs to 15 residues. Germline-derived CDR1 and CDR2 are SEHNR and FQNEAQ (reference sequence). As DNA, the CDR3 is TGTGCCAGCAGCTCAAGCTTCGGCAGCACCTACGAGCAGTACTTC. Encoded protein: CASSSSFGSTYEQYF.

This clonotype showed up many times. V usage is TRBV4-3 and J usage is TRBJ2-1, with 9 bases identical to TRBD2. The CDR3 totals 18 residues. With 0 bases clipped from V and 2 bases from J, the junction kept 8 bases outside the gene matches. Germline loops: CDR1 LGHNA, CDR2 YSLEER. The CDR3 coding sequence is TGCGCCAGCAGCCAAGAATCGATAGCGGGAGACACCTACAATGAGCAGTTCTTC. Translation: CASSQESIAGDTYNEQFF.

V usage is TRBV7-9 and J usage is TRBJ2-1, with 10 bases lining up with TRBD2. V dropped 4 bases and J dropped 2; count of bases not matched to a gene: 8. The CDR3 is 17 residues long. The germline CDR1 and CDR2 sequences are SEHNR and FQNEAQ (reference sequence). CDR3 sequence: CASSSGPSGSPYNEQFF. CDR3 in DNA: TGTGCCAGCAGCTCCGGGCCTAGCGGGAGCCCCTACAATGAGCAGTTCTTC.